Presented here are 7 T cell receptor beta chains from one specimen sequenced in a study of identical twins. TCRdb fed the 5' RACE reads into MiXCR, producing one record per CDR3 protein. Among around 1.7 million distinct CDR3 sequences, roughly 35% were seen once, and the ten largest hold less than 0.35%. Sequenced sample: cord blood. The origin of the receptors is a newborn girl in good health.

This clonotype has more than one count but fewer than ten. This chain connects TRBV12-3 or TRBV12-4 to TRBJ1-5; no clear D gene. There are 12 residues in the CDR3. V was clipped by 6 bases and J by 4 bases, with 7 bases between them. CDR3 nucleotide sequence: TGTGCCAGCAGCAAACGGAATCAGCCCCAGCATTTT. This gives the protein CASSKRNQPQHF.

This chain uses TRBV5-1 with TRBJ2-7; a possible D gene is TRBD1 (5 bases). V shed 4 bases and J shed 5 bases, with 19 bases lying between them. This CDR3 spans 15 amino acids. CDR1 is SGHRS, CDR2 YFSETQ, per germline. CDR3 coding DNA: TGCGCCAGCAGCCAAGAAAGGGGAAGGGGCGACGAGCAGTACTTC. It is translated as CASSQERGRGDEQYF.

The chain carries TRBV9 and TRBJ1-1; D might be TRBD1 (6 bases). Germline values: CDR1 SGDLS, CDR2 YYNGEE. The CDR3 sequence is 16 residues long. V lost 0 bases and J lost 0, with 12 bases in between. CDR3 DNA: TGTGCCAGCAGCGTAGCGAGGAGGGGGATGAACACTGAAGCTTTCTTT. Amino acid sequence: CASSVARRGMNTEAFF.

In regard to this clonotype: A read error is possible here, since a much larger clone lies one base away. The V gene is TRBV27, the J gene TRBJ2-5, with a tentative D call TRBD2 (5 bases). The germline V gene encodes CDR1 MNHEY and CDR2 SMNVEV (reference sequence). With 5 bases removed from V and 11 bases from J, the gap between germline ends came to 21 bases. The CDR3 loop spans 14 amino acids. The CDR3 sequence is CASSLLEGNNEQYF. The CDR3 DNA is TGTGCCAGCAGTCTACTAGAAGGAAACAATGAGCAGTACTTC.

This clonotype has just a few counts. V and J are TRBV7-2 and TRBJ1-2; a weak D match, TRBD1 (6 bases). Germline loops: CDR1 SGHTA, CDR2 FQGNSA. CDR3 length equals 16 residues. The V end lost 5 bases, the J end lost 4 bases, and 20 bases lay between the germline ends. CDR3 residues: CASSTEPTGLGYGYTF. CDR3 in DNA: TGTGCCAGCAGCACGGAACCCACAGGGCTGGGCTATGGCTACACCTTC.

This rearrangement joins TRBV20-1 to TRBJ1-2; 8 bases map to TRBD1. After removal of 8 bases from V and 4 bases from J, the junction contained 21 bases not matched to a gene. CDR3 length: 17 amino acids. The germline V gene encodes CDR1 DFQATT and CDR2 SNEGSKA (reference sequence). CDR3 loop: CSPPRVLRQGLLYGYTF. The DNA of the CDR3 is TGCAGTCCCCCACGGGTCCTGAGACAGGGGCTGCTCTATGGCTACACCTTC.

The chain is built from TRBV28 and TRBJ2-7; the D gene is possibly TRBD1 (6 bases). The V gene's germline CDR1 is MDHEN and CDR2 SYDVKM. The V end was cut by 3 bases, the J end by 2 bases, with 11 bases between. The CDR3 has 14 amino acids. As DNA, the CDR3 is TGTGCCAGCAGTTTCAGGGGTCCTCCCTACGAGCAGTACTTC. Its protein product is CASSFRGPPYEQYF.